The clone carrying this T cell receptor beta chain was recorded many times. Its specificity is unknown. This CDR3 comprises 15 residues. The germline V gene has CDR1 SGHTA and CDR2 FQGNSA. Trimming removed 1 base from V and 5 bases from J; junction bases left unmatched: 3. These data belong to a study of T-cell reconstitution after alpha-beta-depleted transplantation in children. As it was prepared, the TCRbeta library received unique molecular identifiers. One entry per CDR3 protein, called by TCRdb with MiXCR from the PCR reads. The sample carries about 300,000 distinct CDR3 sequences, 10% recorded once. General study points: After transplant, high TCRbeta diversity at day 60 in some patients arose from surviving recipient T cells and thymic progenitors. T-cell counts and diversity at one year post-transplant came mainly from newly produced T cells. There were reportedly several hundred expanded graft clones from which alpha-beta T cells came about two months after transplant.

The TCR originated in a boy younger than two with acute myeloid leukemia, due to receive a stem cell transplant. V usage is TRBV7-2 and J usage is TRBJ2-5; TRBD1 aligns across 11 bases. Sequencing was performed on PBMCs, taken before TCRalphabeta/CD19-depleted stem cell transplant. The CDR3 region has the DNA TGTGCCAGCAGCTTAGTTGGACAGGGGGCGGAGACCCAGTACTTC. This sequence encodes CASSLVGQGAETQYF. Together with reference TRBV7-2 and TRBJ2-5, the CDR3 gives the full variable domain: GAGVSQSPSNKVTEKGKDVELRCDPISGHTALYWYRQSLGQGLEFLIYFQGNSAPDKSGLPSDRFSAERTGGSVSTLTIQRTQQEDSAVYLCASSLVGQGAETQYFGPGTRLLVL.